This entry features one T cell receptor beta chain sequence. Its antigen is currently unknown. The CDR3 runs to 15 residues. The germline V gene encodes CDR1 MDHEN and CDR2 SYDVKM. After removal of 3 bases from V and 5 bases from J, the junction contained 4 bases not matched to a gene. This specimen belongs to a study of cytomegalovirus exposure and HLA in healthy donors. Study-wide context: Researchers found that about four fifths of 350 to 500 genotyped donors fell within the Caucasian-associated ancestry cluster.

It was with 60 Vbeta and 13 Jbeta primers that the PCR ran. The protocol was immunoSEQ multiplex PCR, while the TCRdb copy is restricted to in-frame clones and leaves out a portion. The sample records 150,000 to 200,000 clones, around 83% being singletons. The donors, nominally healthy at sampling, likely had unrecorded immune exposures. Points from the study as a whole: A later analysis linked 15,000 to 20,000 TCR beta sequences to HLA alleles at 0.05 false discovery rate. Researchers had no immune exposure information except CMV serostatus available.

The chain combines TRBV28 with TRBJ1-4; 9 bases line up with TRBD1. Sequenced input: PBMCs. This TCR was recovered from a girl aged 2 to 10 in good health and CMV-seropositive. The CDR3 here is CASSFPGQGNEKLFF. The CDR3, as DNA: TGTGCCAGCAGTTTCCCAGGACAGGGGAATGAAAAACTGTTTTTT.